These 22 T cell receptor beta chains were sequenced from one sample in a study of T cell repertoires in cytomegalovirus infection. TCRdb reanalysed the reads using MiXCR and keeps one entry per CDR3 protein. The repertoire holds around 740,000 distinct CDR3 sequences, with 35% as singletons. Specimen: PBMCs. The receptors here all came from a human donor in good health (CMV status not recorded). Some clones in this sample may be carry-over from other donors' samples.

The sample holds a few counts of this clonotype. The chain employs TRBV5-4 and TRBJ2-2; TRBD2 matches 8 bases. Unmatched junction bases numbered 6, after V lost 0 bases and J lost 5 bases. The germline V gene has CDR1 SGHNT and CDR2 YYREEE (reference sequence). The CDR3 length is 16 residues. The CDR3, as DNA: TGTGCCAGCAGCTTGGGCAGAGCGGGAGTTACCGGGGAGCTGTTTTTT. This translates into CASSLGRAGVTGELFF.

On this clonotype itself: This may come from a read error, since a much larger clone is one base off. The chain is built from TRBV6-5 and TRBJ2-7, with D uncertain. V lost 9 bases, J lost 5 bases, and 5 bases lay in between. CDR1 MNHEY and CDR2 SVGAGI come from the germline V gene. The CDR3 covers 9 residues. The chain's CDR3 is CARSDEQYF. The CDR3, as DNA: TGTGCCAGGAGTGACGAGCAGTACTTC.

Of note for this clonotype: A read error may account for a junction end that differs from germline. The gene calls are TRBV28 and TRBJ2-5, with D possibly being TRBD2 (5 bases). The germline V gene has CDR1 MDHEN and CDR2 SYDVKM. This CDR3 spans 15 amino acids. CDR3 coding DNA: TGTGCCAGCAGTTTTGGACTCAGGTACCAAGAGACCCTGTACTTC. Translation gives CASSFGLRYQETLYF.

This clonotype was observed many times. The chain uses TRBV7-6 and TRBJ2-1; D is perhaps TRBD2 (7 bases). This CDR3 contains 14 residues. Germline V lookup: CDR1 SGHVS, CDR2 FNYEAQ. V was trimmed by 1 base and J by 7 bases, leaving 11 bases between them. CDR3 sequence: CASSLGGGLNEQFF. The CDR3 DNA sequence: TGTGCCAGCAGCTTAGGGGGGGGGCTGAATGAGCAGTTCTTC.

This clonotype came up a few times. One end of the junction is discordant with germline, which a read error may explain. J is TRBJ2-1 and V is TRBV6-6, with a weak D call TRBD2 (6 bases). Per the germline V gene, CDR1 is MNHNY and CDR2 is SVGAGI (reference sequence). There are 15 residues in the CDR3. The CDR3 here is CASSDSRDPYNEQFF. DNA for the CDR3: TGTGCCAGCAGTGACTCGCGGGACCCCTACAATGAGCAGTTCTTC.

In its sample, this clonotype was seen a few times. The chain recombines TRBV12-3 or TRBV12-4 with TRBJ1-5; 7 nucleotides align to TRBD1. V was clipped by 5 bases and J by 0 bases; unmatched bases: 4. The CDR3 runs to 15 residues. This CDR3 reads CASSQTGVSNQPQHF. In nucleotides, the CDR3 is TGTGCCAGCAGTCAAACAGGGGTTAGCAATCAGCCCCAGCATTTT.

The rearrangement links TRBV6-5 to TRBJ1-3, with 7 bases matching TRBD1. The CDR3 length is 15 residues. Germline V gene data show CDR1 as MNHEY and CDR2 as SVGAGI. J lost 1 base, V lost 6 bases, and 6 bases had no gene match. DNA for the CDR3: TGTGCCAGCAGCCACAGGGGCCGTTCTGGAAACACCATATATTTT. This codes for CASSHRGRSGNTIYF.

This clonotype was detected only a few times. The J gene is TRBJ2-1, the V gene TRBV15; 11 bases match TRBD2. Germline CDR1 is LNHNV and CDR2 is YYDKDF (reference sequence). The CDR3 has 15 residues. The junction had 5 bases not matched to a gene; V was cut back by 8 bases and J by 2 bases. This CDR3 is CATLPSGGTYNEQFF. In nucleotides, the CDR3 is TGTGCCACCCTACCTAGCGGGGGGACCTACAATGAGCAGTTCTTC.

About this clonotype itself: With a much larger clone just one base away, this may be a read error. The rearrangement joins TRBV7-9 to TRBJ1-4; 9 nucleotides align to TRBD1. Looked up from germline, CDR1 is SEHNR and CDR2 is FQNEAQ (reference sequence). The CDR3 loop spans 19 amino acids. This chain's CDR3 is CASLHQRTGERRANEELFF. As DNA, the CDR3 is TGTGCCAGCCTGCATCAGCGGACAGGGGAAAGAAGAGCTAATGAAGAACTGTTTTTT.

The genes are TRBV2 and TRBJ2-1, with D possibly matching TRBD2 (7 bases). CDR1 is SNHLY, CDR2 FYNNEI, per germline. Trimming left V 6 bases short and J 7 bases short, with 13 bases between. The CDR3 extends over 13 amino acids. CDR3 DNA sequence: TGTGCCAGCAGCCCGGGGGGCAGGAATGAGCAGTTCTTC. It encodes CASSPGGRNEQFF.

This clonotype showed up just a few times. This sequence joins TRBV7-6 and TRBJ2-6; 7 bases line up with TRBD1. V gave up 5 bases and J gave up 0 bases; unmatched junction bases: 13. The CDR3 spans 19 residues. Germline CDR1 and CDR2: SGHVS and FNYEAQ. Here the CDR3 DNA reads TGTGCCAGCAGCCCCCGAATACAGGGGTACAGCTCTGGGGCCAACGTCCTGACTTTC. Protein sequence: CASSPRIQGYSSGANVLTF.

This clonotype was seen many times. The rearrangement uses TRBV12-3 or TRBV12-4 and TRBJ2-5; perhaps TRBD1 as D (5 bases). V was cut by 3 bases and J by 4 bases, with 9 bases left in between. This CDR3 spans 13 amino acids. DNA of the CDR3: TGTGCCAGCAGTTTGAAGGGGCCAGAGACCCAGTACTTC. It is translated as CASSLKGPETQYF.

J is TRBJ2-7 and V is TRBV20-1; no definite D call. The CDR3 has 13 residues. Deletions cut 3 bases from V and 3 bases from J, with 12 bases between. The germline gives CDR1 DFQATT, CDR2 SNEGSKA (reference sequence). The CDR3 loop is CSARHQSSYEQYF. Written as DNA, the CDR3 is TGCAGTGCTAGGCATCAAAGCAGCTACGAGCAGTACTTC.

V and J are TRBV7-7 and TRBJ2-2; 7 bases are a match to TRBD2. The CDR3 consists of 14 residues. The V gene's germline CDR1 is SSHAT and CDR2 FNYEAQ (reference sequence). CDR3 nucleotides: TGTGCTAGCGGACGAGCGGGAAACACCGGGGAGCTGTTTTTT. Translating gives CASGRAGNTGELFF.

This clonotype was detected a few times. The V call is TRBV14, the J call TRBJ1-1; possibly TRBD1 for D (6 bases). CDR1 and CDR2 from the germline V gene are SGHDN and FVKESK. This CDR3 comprises 15 residues. Trimming removed 4 bases at V and 4 bases at J, with 16 bases between. CDR3 residues: CASSPRQVGATEAFF. The CDR3 region has the DNA TGTGCCAGCAGCCCCCGGCAGGTGGGGGCCACTGAAGCTTTCTTT.

The genes are TRBV6-1 and TRBJ2-6; D call uncertain. Trimming took off 8 bases at V and 7 bases at J, with 12 bases between the two ends. This CDR3 comprises 13 residues. Germline CDR1 is MNHNS and CDR2 is SASEGT. The CDR3 bases are TGTGCCAGCGGGAAAGTTGGAGCCAACGTCCTGACTTTC. Translated: CASGKVGANVLTF.

The chain carries TRBV12-3 or TRBV12-4 and TRBJ2-1, with TRBD2 matching 8 bases. The junction had 9 bases not matched to a gene; V was cut back by 8 bases and J by 0 bases. The CDR3 sequence is 16 residues long. CDR3 bases: TGTGCCAGCGGAAAAAGCAGCGGGGGCTCCTACAATGAGCAGTTCTTC. Amino acids: CASGKSSGGSYNEQFF.

This clonotype was counted at least ten times. The chain recombines TRBV7-2 with TRBJ1-3; D remains unclear. Between the trimmed V and J ends, which lost 6 bases and 0 bases, there was a span of 9 bases. CDR3 length equals 14 residues. Germline lookup yields CDR1 SGHTA and CDR2 FQGNSA. The CDR3: CASSSQSSGNTIYF. DNA of the CDR3: TGTGCCAGCAGTTCACAGTCCTCTGGAAACACCATATATTTT.

The genes are TRBV4-3 and TRBJ1-2; tentative D call: TRBD1 (6 bases). This CDR3 spans 15 amino acids. The germline V gene has CDR1 LGHNA and CDR2 YSLEER. V was pared by 4 bases and J by 4 bases, with 16 bases between. CDR3 bases: TGCGCCAGCAGCCGAATCCCCCCAGGGGTCTATGGCTACACCTTC. Amino acids: CASSRIPPGVYGYTF.

This chain joins TRBV11-3 and TRBJ1-5; TRBD1 matches 7 bases. The CDR3 covers 19 residues. The germline V gene encodes CDR1 SGHNT and CDR2 YENEEA. V shed 10 bases, J shed 3 bases, and the junction held 24 bases outside the gene matches. The CDR3 region has the DNA TGTGCCAAATACCCCGGGACAGCCGCTCCTGGGAAAAACAATCAGCCCCAGCATTTT. Translated, it gives CAKYPGTAAPGKNNQPQHF.

This clonotype has only a few counts. CDR3 protein: CAIIGGTGELFF. The DNA for the CDR3 is TGTGCCATCATAGGAGGGACCGGGGAGCTGTTTTTT. The chain is built from TRBV10-3 and TRBJ2-2, with D tentatively TRBD2 (6 bases). The V gene lost 7 bases and the J gene lost 5 bases, with 8 bases spanning the gap. The CDR3 totals 12 residues. From germline, CDR1 is ENHRY and CDR2 SYGVKD.

A few counts support this clonotype. The rearrangement joins TRBV7-9 to TRBJ1-1; D possibly corresponds to TRBD1 (5 bases). Trimming left V 5 bases short and J 6 bases short, with 16 bases between. Germline loops: CDR1 SEHNR, CDR2 FQNEAQ (reference sequence). The length of the CDR3 is 14 residues. CDR3 protein: CASSPHPGGSEAFF. The CDR3 DNA follows: TGTGCCAGCAGCCCCCATCCGGGGGGGTCTGAAGCTTTCTTT.